This T cell receptor beta chain was recorded in a study of cytomegalovirus exposure and HLA in healthy donors. Study observations and caveats: When the data were analyzed later, several of the most significant clusters appeared to be linked to common viral pathogens. It was reportedly the case that the classifier diagnosed cytomegalovirus status with high specificity and sensitivity.

The CDR3 is 16 amino acids. Germline V lookup: CDR1 LNHDA, CDR2 SQIVND (reference sequence). Trimming cost V 3 bases and J 11 bases, with 25 bases left between them. While unrecorded immune exposures were likely, the donors were nominally healthy when sampled. In the case of this clone: Its antigen remains unidentified.

With 60 Vbeta and 13 Jbeta primers, the PCR was carried out. Method: immunoSEQ multiplex PCR; TCRdb's copy keeps in-frame clones and lacks some. The sample includes under 200,000 clones, approximately 73% of them seen just once. The specimen sequenced was PBMCs. This TCR was recovered from a woman between 18 and 29 years old in good health and CMV-seropositive. J is TRBJ1-1 and V is TRBV19; D may be TRBD1 (5 bases). This chain's CDR3 is CASSIFREDRDYAAFF. DNA for the CDR3: TGTGCCAGTAGTATCTTCAGGGAGGATCGTGATTATGCGGCTTTCTTT. Supplemented by reference TRBV19 and TRBJ1-1, the full variable domain reads DGGITQSPKYLFRKEGQNVTLSCEQNLNHDAMYWYRQDPGQGLRLIYYSQIVNDFQKGDIAEGYSVSREKKESFPLTVTSAQKNPTAFYLCASSIFREDRDYAAFFGQGTRLTVV.